Each of the 22 T cell receptor beta chains below was sequenced from the same sample in a study of OX40 agonist ivuxolimab in advanced cancers. TCRdb's copy holds only in-frame clones and misses some; the assay was immunoSEQ multiplex PCR. Among fewer than 65,000 clones listed, roughly 84% were seen once. This specimen consisted of CD4+ or CD8+ T cells sorted from blood, obtained in a trial of the OX40 agonist ivuxolimab. These receptors came from an adult with an advanced solid tumor such as melanoma, head and neck, liver or kidney cancer.

The chain couples TRBV5-1 to TRBJ1-6; D ambiguous. The V gene's germline CDR1 is SGHRS and CDR2 YFSETQ. CDR3 length: 14 amino acids. With 0 bases removed from V and 7 bases from J, the gap between germline ends came to 8 bases. CDR3 in DNA: TGCGCCAGCAGCTTGGTGGGCGAGAATTCACCCCTCCACTTT. Translating gives CASSLVGENSPLHF.

This rearrangement joins TRBV30 to TRBJ1-1; D is perhaps TRBD1 (6 bases). This CDR3 spans 16 amino acids. Germline V lookup: CDR1 GTSNPN, CDR2 SVGIG (reference sequence). V was cut by 0 bases and J by 4 bases, with 18 bases left in between. In nucleotides, the CDR3 is TGTGCCTGGAGTGTACTACCGGGGGCGACGGGCACTGAAGCTTTCTTT. This codes for CAWSVLPGATGTEAFF.

This rearrangement joins TRBV7-2 to TRBJ2-1; TRBD2 matches 12 bases. The junction had 11 bases not matched to a gene; V was cut back by 5 bases and J by 9 bases. The CDR3 runs 16 residues. Looked up from germline, CDR1 is SGHTA and CDR2 is FQGNSA. CDR3: CASSILGLAGRGEQFF. CDR3 nucleotides: TGTGCCAGCAGCATACTAGGACTAGCGGGACGGGGTGAGCAGTTCTTC.

V gene TRBV19 combines with J gene TRBJ1-2; 11 bases fit TRBD1. In germline, CDR1 is LNHDA, CDR2 SQIVND (reference sequence). This CDR3 spans 17 amino acids. J was trimmed by 7 bases and V by 3 bases; bases with no gene match: 13. CDR3 region: CASSMVGTGGAVSGYTF. In nucleotides, the CDR3 is TGTGCCAGTAGTATGGTAGGGACAGGGGGGGCGGTCAGTGGCTACACCTTC.

V and J are TRBV27 and TRBJ1-1; no reliable D call. The CDR3 totals 11 residues. Looked up from germline, CDR1 is MNHEY and CDR2 is SMNVEV (reference sequence). The germline V and J ends were trimmed by 3 bases and 10 bases, with 9 bases remaining between them. The chain's CDR3 is CASSLLGRAFF. CDR3 DNA: TGTGCCAGCAGTTTGTTAGGGCGAGCTTTCTTT.

CDR3 nucleotides: TGTGCCAGCTCACCCCGACCCAGAGATGGCTACACCTTC. This translates into CASSPRPRDGYTF. The chain has TRBV18 and TRBJ1-2, with unresolved D. Trimming removed 3 bases at V and 6 bases at J, with 11 bases between. Germline CDR1 reads KGHSH; CDR2 reads LQKENI. There are 13 residues in the CDR3.

The CDR3 DNA reads TGCGCCAGCAGCTATGGACAGGGGCTAACTAATGAAAAACTGTTTTTT. This encodes CASSYGQGLTNEKLFF. The V call is TRBV5-1, the J call TRBJ1-4, with 9 bases that match TRBD1. The junction had 4 bases not matched to a gene; V was cut back by 3 bases and J by 1 base. The CDR3 contains 16 residues. Germline CDR1 and CDR2: SGHRS and YFSETQ.

The table lists this clone with a few counts. The J gene is TRBJ1-1, the V gene TRBV30; D is possibly TRBD1 (6 bases). With 8 bases removed from V and 1 base from J, the gap between germline ends came to 11 bases. The CDR3 extends over 12 amino acids. Germline V gives CDR1 GTSNPN, CDR2 SVGIG (reference sequence). The CDR3 protein is CARLQGNTEAFF. The CDR3 region has the DNA TGTGCCCGATTACAGGGGAACACTGAAGCTTTCTTT.

This sequence joins TRBV10-3 and TRBJ2-3; 11 positions agree with TRBD1. This CDR3 is 15 amino acids long. The V gene's germline CDR1 is ENHRY and CDR2 SYGVKD. V trimming: 3 bases; J trimming: 7 bases; junction bases outside the gene matches: 6. CDR3 amino acids: CAISDRDRGRHTQYF. CDR3 coding DNA: TGTGCCATCAGTGACCGGGACAGGGGGAGACATACGCAGTATTTT.

The chain joins TRBV28 to TRBJ1-1; a possible D gene is TRBD1 (5 bases). From germline, CDR1 is MDHEN and CDR2 SYDVKM. Trimming stripped 3 bases from V and 8 bases from J, with 13 bases between. The CDR3 is 13 residues long. The CDR3 sequence is CASSLWEGNEAFF. CDR3 DNA sequence: TGTGCCAGCAGTTTGTGGGAGGGGAACGAAGCTTTCTTT.

The J gene is TRBJ1-1, the V gene TRBV5-4, with D uncertain. The V end was cut by 0 bases, the J end by 1 base, with 7 bases between. Per the germline V gene, CDR1 is SGHNT and CDR2 is YYREEE (reference sequence). This CDR3 region has 14 residues. In DNA, the CDR3 is TGTGCCAGCAGCTTGGCCGAAAGGAACACTGAAGCTTTCTTT. Residues: CASSLAERNTEAFF.

This clone has a handful of counts. The chain has TRBV13 and TRBJ2-2; maybe TRBD1 (6 bases). V was shortened by 0 bases and J by 7 bases, with 15 bases between the two germline ends. The germline CDR1 and CDR2 sequences are PRHDT and FYEKMQ (reference sequence). This CDR3 has 16 residues. This CDR3 reads CASSLGDRGAGGELFF. CDR3 coding DNA: TGTGCCAGCAGCTTAGGGGACAGAGGTGCAGGCGGGGAGCTGTTTTTT.

On this clone itself: Compared with germline, one end of the junction differs, possibly owing to a read error. V gene TRBV13 combines with J gene TRBJ1-1; 9 nucleotides agree with TRBD1. This CDR3 has 15 amino acids. Per germline, CDR1 PRHDT and CDR2 FYEKMQ (reference sequence). Here the CDR3 DNA reads TGTGCCAGCAGCATAGGACAGGGGCAGAACACTGAAGCTTTCTTT. It yields the protein CASSIGQGQNTEAFF.

The chain is built from TRBV2 and TRBJ1-2; TRBD1 matches at 10 bases. With V trimmed by 4 bases and J by 4 bases, 12 bases remained unmatched. The CDR3 runs to 17 residues. Germline V lookup: CDR1 SNHLY, CDR2 FYNNEI. The DNA for the CDR3 is TGTGCCAGCAGTGCTGGGACAGGGGATATTGGGTTCTATGGCTACACCTTC. This codes for CASSAGTGDIGFYGYTF.

The chain joins TRBV19 to TRBJ2-7; 8 positions agree with TRBD2. V lost 5 bases, J lost 2 bases, and 2 bases stayed unmatched. The CDR3 loop spans 13 amino acids. The germline CDR1 and CDR2 sequences are LNHDA and SQIVND (reference sequence). For the CDR3, the DNA is TGTGCCAGTAGTCGGGGACTAGCCTACGAGCAGTACTTC. This sequence encodes CASSRGLAYEQYF.

This sequence joins TRBV2 and TRBJ1-4; D is unresolved. The CDR3 spans 12 residues. V gave up 3 bases and J gave up 4 bases, with 3 bases separating them. From germline, CDR1 is SNHLY and CDR2 FYNNEI. The CDR3 DNA reads TGTGCCAGCAGTGAGGGTAATGAAAAACTGTTTTTT. It is translated as CASSEGNEKLFF. Full variable domain (missing parts from reference TRBV2 and TRBJ1-4): EPEVTQTPSHQVTQMGQEVILRCVPISNHLYFYWYRQILGQKVEFLVSFYNNEISEKSEIFDDQFSVERPDGSNFTLKIRSTKLEDSAMYFCASSEGNEKLFFGSGTQLSVL.

The J gene is TRBJ1-5, the V gene TRBV2; 7 bases align to TRBD1. Germline CDR1 is SNHLY and CDR2 is FYNNEI. V shed 4 bases, J shed 7 bases, and the junction held 7 bases outside the gene matches. CDR3 size: 14 residues. DNA of the CDR3: TGTGCCAGCAGTGCTTCACAGGGGAAACAGCCCCAGCATTTT. Translating it yields CASSASQGKQPQHF.

Note on this clone: The sample holds other DNA sequences that translate to the same CDR3. The gene calls are TRBV2 and TRBJ1-2; D not certain. Germline values: CDR1 SNHLY, CDR2 FYNNEI. This CDR3 spans 13 amino acids. V shed 2 bases and J shed 5 bases, with 9 bases lying between them. The DNA of the CDR3 is TGTGCCAGCAGTGAATCAGCGTATTATGGCTACACCTTC. Its translation is CASSESAYYGYTF.

The chain carries TRBV11-2 and TRBJ1-1; D is ambiguous. This CDR3 contains 14 residues. Per the germline V gene, CDR1 is SGHAT and CDR2 is FQNNGV. Trimming removed 4 bases from V and 0 bases from J, with 9 bases in between. CDR3 amino acids: CASSYRVVNTEAFF. CDR3 nucleotide sequence: TGTGCCAGCAGCTACCGGGTGGTGAACACTGAAGCTTTCTTT. Full variable domain (rest looked up from reference TRBV11-2 and TRBJ1-1): EAGVAQSPRYKIIEKRQSVAFWCNPISGHATLYWYQQILGQGPKLLIQFQNNGVVDDSQLPKDRFSAERLKGVDSTLKIQPAKLEDSAVYLCASSYRVVNTEAFFGQGTRLTVV.

The chain links TRBV5-1 to TRBJ2-3; 12 bases fit TRBD2. The ends lost 4 bases at V and 1 base at J; junction bases unmatched: 4. This CDR3 has 16 amino acids. CDR1 and CDR2 (germline): SGHRS, YFSETQ. The CDR3 spells CASSTRLAGGTDTQYF. The CDR3 nucleotides read TGCGCCAGCAGCACGCGACTAGCGGGGGGCACAGATACGCAGTATTTT.

The rearrangement links TRBV7-2 to TRBJ2-2; possible D gene TRBD2, 6 bases. V shed 1 base and J shed 6 bases, with 12 bases lying between them. The CDR3 contains 15 residues. CDR1 SGHTA and CDR2 FQGNSA come from the germline V gene. This CDR3 reads CASSLVTSRAGELFF. CDR3 coding DNA: TGTGCCAGCAGCTTAGTAACTAGCCGGGCCGGGGAGCTGTTTTTT.

The J gene is TRBJ1-2, the V gene TRBV19; 8 bases agree with TRBD1. The ends lost 5 bases at V and 1 base at J; junction bases unmatched: 3. The CDR3 consists of 14 residues. Germline CDR1 reads LNHDA; CDR2 reads SQIVND (reference sequence). The CDR3 bases are TGTGCCAGTAGTTACAGGGGGAGTAACTATGGCTACACCTTC. Its protein product is CASSYRGSNYGYTF.